The 25 T cell receptor beta chains below were found in one sample sequenced in a study of T-cell reconstitution after alpha-beta-depleted transplantation in children. Unique molecular identifiers were incorporated when the TCRbeta library was constructed. Each CDR3 protein gets one entry after TCRdb re-called the PCR reads with MiXCR. The repertoire holds 98,000 or so distinct CDR3 sequences, with roughly a quarter as singletons. This sample comprised PBMCs, obtained before TCRalphabeta/CD19-depleted stem cell transplant. These receptors originate from a boy younger than 10 with acute lymphoblastic leukemia, due to receive a stem cell transplant.

This chain uses TRBV12-3 or TRBV12-4 with TRBJ1-5; D gene unclear. Trimming left V 6 bases short and J 1 base short, with 13 bases between. The CDR3 consists of 15 residues. The CDR3 is CASSQDGLSNQPQHF. CDR3 coding DNA: TGTGCCAGCAGCCAGGACGGTTTAAGCAATCAGCCCCAGCATTTT.

The J gene is TRBJ2-1, the V gene TRBV5-1; the D is unclear. Trimming cost V 0 bases and J 12 bases, with 16 bases left between them. CDR1 SGHRS and CDR2 YFSETQ come from the germline V gene. This CDR3 is built from 14 residues. This chain's CDR3 is CASSLVWTATSQFF. The CDR3 bases are TGCGCCAGCAGCTTGGTGTGGACGGCAACTTCGCAGTTCTTC.

The rearrangement joins TRBV27 to TRBJ2-6; either TRBD1 or TRBD2 may supply D (5 bases each). V was clipped by 6 bases and J by 0 bases, with 12 bases between them. The CDR3 length is 16 residues. Germline CDR1 MNHEY, CDR2 SMNVEV (reference sequence). The CDR3 DNA reads as TGTGCCAGCAGCCCGGGGACCAGCTCTGGGGCCAACGTCCTGACTTTC. Translating gives CASSPGTSSGANVLTF. Combining the CDR3 with reference TRBV27 and TRBJ2-6 gives the whole variable domain EAQVTQNPRYLITVTGKKLTVTCSQNMNHEYMSWYRQDPGLGLRQIYYSMNVEVTDKGDVPEGYKVSRKEKRNFPLILESPSPNQTSLYFCASSPGTSSGANVLTFGAGSRLTVL.

This rearrangement joins TRBV28 to TRBJ1-3; D is uncertain. The CDR3 extends over 17 amino acids. Looked up from germline, CDR1 is MDHEN and CDR2 is SYDVKM. The V gene lost 9 bases and the J gene lost 0 bases, with 21 bases spanning the gap. The CDR3 DNA reads as TGTGCCAGTCTCGGAGGGCTCATAGTCTCCTCTGGAAACACCATATATTTT. Protein sequence: CASLGGLIVSSGNTIYF.

The V gene is TRBV12-3 or TRBV12-4, the J gene TRBJ2-3; 7 bases are shared with TRBD2. With 4 bases clipped from V and 2 bases from J, the junction kept 6 bases outside the gene matches. The CDR3 is 15 amino acids. The CDR3 loop reads CASSSGGSDTDTQYF. DNA of the CDR3: TGTGCCAGCAGTTCTGGCGGGAGTGACACAGATACGCAGTATTTT.

This chain connects TRBV12-3 or TRBV12-4 to TRBJ2-2, with 7 bases identical to TRBD2. V trimming: 4 bases; J trimming: 6 bases; junction bases outside the gene matches: 5. CDR3 length equals 14 residues. The DNA of the CDR3 is TGTGCCAGCAGTTCGCGGGAGAGGGCCGGGGAGCTGTTTTTT. Translated: CASSSRERAGELFF.

This clonotype has only a few counts. The rearrangement uses TRBV20-1 and TRBJ2-7; tentatively, D is TRBD2 (6 bases). CDR3 size: 15 residues. Germline loops: CDR1 DFQATT, CDR2 SNEGSKA (reference sequence). V was pared by 5 bases and J by 1 base, with 18 bases between. The CDR3 nucleotides are TGCAGTGCTCTTCCCTTAGCGGACCTATCCTACGAGCAGTACTTC. It encodes CSALPLADLSYEQYF.

This clonotype was found a few times. V is TRBV6-5 and J is TRBJ2-7; 7 bases are a match to TRBD1. The CDR3 loop spans 18 amino acids. V dropped 0 bases and J dropped 0; count of bases not matched to a gene: 11. The germline V gene encodes CDR1 MNHEY and CDR2 SVGAGI. Here the CDR3 DNA reads TGTGCCAGCAGTTACTCGATCTCTGCCAGGGGGATCTCCTACGAGCAGTACTTC. This gives the protein CASSYSISARGISYEQYF.

The chain combines TRBV11-2 with TRBJ2-7, with D tentatively TRBD2 (6 bases). Germline V gene lookup returns CDR1 SGHAT and CDR2 FQNNGV. The CDR3 is 12 residues long. Trimming removed 3 bases from V and 12 bases from J, with 15 bases in between. CDR3: CASSFTGVGPYF. The CDR3 region has the DNA TGTGCCAGCAGCTTTACGGGGGTCGGGCCGTACTTC.

This clonotype appeared a few times. The V call is TRBV7-8, the J call TRBJ1-1; no firm D call. The CDR3 spans 11 residues. Looked up from germline, CDR1 is SGHVS and CDR2 is FQNEAQ. Trimming pared 0 bases from V and 8 bases from J, leaving 4 bases between. The CDR3 spells CASSLADEAFF. CDR3 bases: TGTGCCAGCAGCTTAGCTGACGAAGCTTTCTTT.

In regard to this clonotype: Given a much more abundant clone one base away, this may be a read error. The chain employs TRBV7-2 and TRBJ2-4, with D perhaps matching TRBD1 (5 bases). The CDR3 consists of 14 residues. Germline CDR1 SGHTA, CDR2 FQGNSA. The CDR3 protein is CASSLRAQVNIQSF. The DNA of the CDR3 is TGTGCCAGCAGCTTAAGGGCACAGGTTAACATTCAGTCCTTC.

The gene calls are TRBV28 and TRBJ2-2; 8 positions match TRBD1. The V segment lost 10 bases and the J segment 2 bases; nucleotides outside the gene matches: 6. Germline assignment: CDR1 MDHEN and CDR2 SYDVKM. This CDR3 has 14 amino acids. DNA of the CDR3: TGTGCCAAGAACCAGGGGGCAAACACCGGGGAGCTGTTTTTT. Amino acids: CAKNQGANTGELFF. The whole variable domain, filled in from reference TRBV28 and TRBJ2-2, reads DVKVTQSSRYLVKRTGEKVFLECVQDMDHENMFWYRQDPGLGLRLIYFSYDVKMKEKGDIPEGYSVSREKKERFSLILESASTNQTSMYLCAKNQGANTGELFFGEGSRLTVL.

This clonotype appeared a few times. This chain connects TRBV11-1 to TRBJ2-6; 7 nucleotides align to TRBD2. Losses at the gene ends were 2 bases for V and 0 bases for J; bases not matched to a gene: 7. Germline V lookup: CDR1 SGHAT, CDR2 FQDESV (reference sequence). The length of the CDR3 is 18 residues. The DNA for the CDR3 is TGTGCCAGCAGCTTACCTAGCGGAGTCGACTCTGGGGCCAACGTCCTGACTTTC. Its translation: CASSLPSGVDSGANVLTF.

This clonotype occurred many times. The V gene is TRBV7-6, the J gene TRBJ2-6; D gene ambiguous. Between the trimmed V and J ends, which lost 1 base and 0 bases, there was a span of 4 bases. CDR1 and CDR2 (germline): SGHVS, FNYEAQ. The CDR3 length is 15 residues. The CDR3 DNA sequence: TGTGCCAGCAGCTTAGAAGTCTCTGGGGCCAACGTCCTGACTTTC. It specifies CASSLEVSGANVLTF.

This clonotype was recorded at least ten times. CDR3 in DNA: TGTGCCACCAGCAGAGATCAAGGTAGATCTAGCCCAAACGCGGAGACCCAGTACTTC. This sequence encodes CATSRDQGRSSPNAETQYF. The rearrangement links TRBV15 to TRBJ2-5; D might be TRBD2 (5 bases). Germline V gene data show CDR1 as LNHNV and CDR2 as YYDKDF (reference sequence). The germline V and J ends were trimmed by 0 bases and 5 bases, with 25 bases remaining between them. This CDR3 has 19 residues.

This clonotype was observed a handful of times. The V call is TRBV20-1, the J call TRBJ1-4; D remains ambiguous. The CDR3 is 14 residues long. Germline assignment: CDR1 DFQATT and CDR2 SNEGSKA (reference sequence). The V gene lost 1 base and the J gene lost 8 bases, with 14 bases spanning the gap. The CDR3 here is CSARAGVRGEKLFF. The CDR3, as DNA: TGCAGTGCTAGAGCGGGCGTTCGGGGAGAAAAACTGTTTTTT.

This clonotype was detected only a few times. The chain joins TRBV12-5 to TRBJ2-5; TRBD2 aligns across 8 bases. Germline assignment: CDR1 LGHNT and CDR2 FRNRAP. The CDR3 consists of 13 residues. V was clipped by 6 bases and J by 5 bases; unmatched bases: 5. CDR3 in DNA: TGTGCTAGTGGGACTAGCGAGGGGGAGACCCAGTACTTC. Protein product: CASGTSEGETQYF. The full variable domain, completed using reference TRBV12-5 and TRBJ2-5, is DARVTQTPRHKVTEMGQEVTMRCQPILGHNTVFWYRQTMMQGLELLAYFRNRAPLDDSGMPKDRFSAEMPDATLATLKIQPSEPRDSAVYFCASGTSEGETQYFGPGTRLLVL.

This CDR3 is CASRGTSGVGEQFF. The CDR3 DNA sequence: TGTGCCAGCAGGGGGACTAGCGGGGTTGGTGAGCAGTTCTTC. The V and J genes are TRBV2 and TRBJ2-1; 13 positions agree with TRBD2. The trim removed 6 bases at V and 9 bases at J, leaving 5 bases unmatched. CDR3 length: 14 amino acids. Germline V gene lookup returns CDR1 SNHLY and CDR2 FYNNEI.

The V call is TRBV11-2, the J call TRBJ2-1; possible D gene TRBD2, 6 bases. The germline V and J ends were trimmed by 4 bases and 5 bases, with 12 bases remaining between them. The CDR3 spans 14 residues. Germline lookup yields CDR1 SGHAT and CDR2 FQNNGV. CDR3 in amino acids: CASSSSGTHNEQFF. Here the CDR3 DNA reads TGTGCCAGCAGCTCTTCCGGGACTCACAATGAGCAGTTCTTC.

A word on this clonotype: At one end the junction does not follow the germline gene, possibly because of a read error. J is TRBJ1-2 and V is TRBV28; no firm D call. CDR1 is MDHEN and CDR2 is SYDVKM in the germline V gene. The CDR3 consists of 14 residues. The CDR3, as DNA: TGTGCCGGCAGTCCCCCTGAGAGGTTTGGCGGCTACACCTTC. Its translation is CAGSPPERFGGYTF.

This chain links TRBV20-1 with TRBJ1-5; a weak D match, TRBD1 (5 bases). V lost 6 bases and J 6 bases, leaving 12 bases between the germline ends. This CDR3 region has 12 residues. From germline, CDR1 is DFQATT and CDR2 SNEGSKA (reference sequence). CDR3 sequence (DNA): TGCAGTGCAAACAGGAGGGGTCAGCCCCAGCATTTT. Translation gives CSANRRGQPQHF.

The chain employs TRBV5-4 and TRBJ2-2; either TRBD1 or TRBD2 may supply D (5 bases each). This CDR3 spans 15 amino acids. V lost 4 bases to trimming and J lost 3 bases, with 13 bases between them. Germline V lookup: CDR1 SGHNT, CDR2 YYREEE (reference sequence). CDR3 residues: CASSLQTGHTGELFF. The CDR3 nucleotides read TGTGCCAGCAGCCTTCAGACGGGGCACACCGGGGAGCTGTTTTTT. Full variable domain (remainder filled in from reference TRBV5-4 and TRBJ2-2): ETGVTQSPTHLIKTRGQQVTLRCSSQSGHNTVSWYQQALGQGPQFIFQYYREEENGRGNFPPRFSGLQFPNYSSELNVNALELDDSALYLCASSLQTGHTGELFFGEGSRLTVL.

This clonotype was seen ten or more times. The chain is built from TRBV27 and TRBJ2-1; unclear D gene. There are 15 residues in the CDR3. Germline V gives CDR1 MNHEY, CDR2 SMNVEV (reference sequence). The germline V and J ends were trimmed by 5 bases and 4 bases, with 15 bases remaining between them. The CDR3 region is CASSGVGPPYNEQFF. The CDR3 DNA follows: TGTGCCAGCAGTGGGGTAGGACCGCCGTACAATGAGCAGTTCTTC.

This clonotype was seen ten or more times. The CDR3 sequence is CASSLGMGQYEQYF. CDR3 coding DNA: TGCGCCAGCAGCCTGGGCATGGGACAGTACGAGCAGTACTTC. The rearrangement joins TRBV5-1 to TRBJ2-7; 7 bases agree with TRBD1. CDR3 length: 14 residues. Germline V gives CDR1 SGHRS, CDR2 YFSETQ. V shed 4 bases and J 4 bases; nucleotides not matched to a gene: 8.

This clonotype was seen only a few times. The V and J genes are TRBV29-1 and TRBJ1-2; D is perhaps TRBD1 (5 bases). This CDR3 is 13 amino acids long. Germline CDR1 SQVTM, CDR2 ANQGSEA. Trimming stripped 1 base from V and 4 bases from J, with 10 bases between. The CDR3 DNA is TGCAGCGTTGAAGGACAGATAAGCTATGGCTACACCTTC. Protein: CSVEGQISYGYTF.